Following are 8 T cell receptor beta chains from one sample sequenced in a study of spatial heterogeneity in lung cancer. One entry per CDR3 protein, called by TCRdb with MiXCR from the 5' RACE reads. The table lists 7,500 to 8,000 distinct CDR3 sequences, 8.5% to 10% of them singletons. Time point reported: sample taken at primary tumor resection. The input material, whole RNA from tumor, nontumor lung or frozen PBMC, was sequenced unsorted. Source: PBMCs, taken at surgery. These receptors were collected from a male donor with early-stage non-small cell lung cancer.

This clonotype was detected many times. This beta chain is off target for a library built for alpha chains, so its abundance means little. DNA for the CDR3: TGTGCCAGCAGTTACTCGAAACTAGCGGGAGCTTACGAGCAGTACTTC. Its translation: CASSYSKLAGAYEQYF. The chain uses TRBV6-2 or TRBV6-3 and TRBJ2-7; 11 bases are a match to TRBD2. The CDR3 contains 16 residues. The V and J ends lost 0 bases and 4 bases, in that order; junction bases with no gene match: 5. Germline lookup yields CDR1 MNHEY and CDR2 SVGEGT.

This clonotype has a handful of counts. This beta chain is off target for a library built for alpha chains, so its abundance means little. V is TRBV19 and J is TRBJ2-6, with a weak D call TRBD1 (6 bases). With 4 bases removed from V and 2 bases from J, the gap between germline ends came to 9 bases. Germline V gives CDR1 LNHDA, CDR2 SQIVND (reference sequence). The CDR3 is 15 residues long. The CDR3 loop reads CASSKQGAGANVLTF. Written as DNA, the CDR3 is TGTGCCAGTAGTAAACAGGGTGCTGGGGCCAACGTCCTGACTTTC. The full variable domain, completed using reference TRBV19 and TRBJ2-6, is DGGITQSPKYLFRKEGQNVTLSCEQNLNHDAMYWYRQDPGQGLRLIYYSQIVNDFQKGDIAEGYSVSREKKESFPLTVTSAQKNPTAFYLCASSKQGAGANVLTFGAGSRLTVL.

This clonotype appeared many times. With the library built for alpha chains, this beta chain is off target and its frequency is not meaningful. The V gene is TRBV24-1, the J gene TRBJ2-2; 9 bases fit TRBD1. V gave up 3 bases and J gave up 1 base; unmatched junction bases: 8. The germline CDR1 and CDR2 sequences are KGHDR and SFDVKD. The CDR3 covers 18 residues. The DNA of the CDR3 is TGTGCCACCAGTGATCTCGCAAGGGACAGGGAGAACACCGGGGAGCTGTTTTTT. This translates into CATSDLARDRENTGELFF.

This clonotype has at least ten counts. A library prepared for alpha chains yielded this beta chain as an off-target read; its size is of little meaning. The V and J genes are TRBV15 and TRBJ2-4; the match to TRBD2 covers 8 bases. This CDR3 comprises 12 residues. Germline CDR1 LNHNV, CDR2 YYDKDF (reference sequence). Trimming took 9 bases from V and 3 from J; bases not matched to a gene: 1. The CDR3 region has the DNA TGTGCCACGGCGGGAGGCAAAAACATTCAGTACTTC. It is translated as CATAGGKNIQYF. Full variable domain (missing parts from reference TRBV15 and TRBJ2-4): DAMVIQNPRYQVTQFGKPVTLSCSQTLNHNVMYWYQQKSSQAPKLLFHYYDKDFNNEADTPDNFQSRRPNTSFCFLDIRSPGLGDTAMYLCATAGGKNIQYFGAGTRLSVL.

This clonotype was detected ten times or more. Found in a library prepared for alpha chains, this beta chain is an off-target read, and its abundance has little meaning. This chain links TRBV5-1 with TRBJ2-1; 9 positions agree with TRBD1. Germline V gene data show CDR1 as SGHRS and CDR2 as YFSETQ. The CDR3 runs to 14 residues. Unmatched junction bases numbered 7, after V lost 4 bases and J lost 8 bases. CDR3 bases: TGCGCCAGCAGCACCGGACAGGGGAGCGATGAGCAGTTCTTC. It encodes CASSTGQGSDEQFF. The full variable domain, its missing parts supplied by reference TRBV5-1 and TRBJ2-1, is KAGVTQTPRYLIKTRGQQVTLSCSPISGHRSVSWYQQTPGQGLQFLFEYFSETQRNKGNFPGRFSGRQFSNSRSEMNVSTLELGDSALYLCASSTGQGSDEQFFGPGTRLTVL.

In this sample, this clonotype turned up a few times. This beta chain came through as a stray read in a library set up for alpha chains, and its size says little. The chain carries TRBV20-1 and TRBJ1-1, with D perhaps TRBD1 (6 bases). The ends were cut back, 5 bases at V and 0 bases at J, with 16 bases in the middle. The germline V gene has CDR1 DFQATT and CDR2 SNEGSKA (reference sequence). This CDR3 spans 15 amino acids. This chain's CDR3 is CSAGLAGTLNTEAFF. As DNA, the CDR3 is TGCAGTGCTGGGCTAGCCGGGACACTGAACACTGAAGCTTTCTTT.

In this sample, this clonotype turned up many times. A read error may account for a junction end that differs from germline. For a library built for alpha chains, this beta chain is a stray read; little rests on its size. The rearrangement uses TRBV4-2 and TRBJ2-1, with 7 bases that match TRBD2. The CDR3 consists of 16 residues. CDR1 and CDR2 (germline): LGHNA, YNFKEQ. The CDR3 protein is CASSQEGGRDYDEQFF. In nucleotides, the CDR3 is TGTGCCAGCAGCCAAGAAGGCGGGCGGGACTACGATGAGCAGTTCTTC.

This clonotype has just a few counts. The size of this beta chain means little, since it is a stray read in a library made for alpha chains. This chain uses TRBV20-1 with TRBJ1-2, with D possibly matching TRBD1 (6 bases). CDR1 is DFQATT and CDR2 is SNEGSKA in the germline V gene (reference sequence). Between the trimmed V and J ends, which lost 0 bases and 6 bases, there was a span of 14 bases. The CDR3 extends over 14 amino acids. The CDR3 is CSARDPRGENGYTF. In DNA, the CDR3 is TGCAGTGCTAGAGATCCCAGGGGCGAGAATGGCTACACCTTC.